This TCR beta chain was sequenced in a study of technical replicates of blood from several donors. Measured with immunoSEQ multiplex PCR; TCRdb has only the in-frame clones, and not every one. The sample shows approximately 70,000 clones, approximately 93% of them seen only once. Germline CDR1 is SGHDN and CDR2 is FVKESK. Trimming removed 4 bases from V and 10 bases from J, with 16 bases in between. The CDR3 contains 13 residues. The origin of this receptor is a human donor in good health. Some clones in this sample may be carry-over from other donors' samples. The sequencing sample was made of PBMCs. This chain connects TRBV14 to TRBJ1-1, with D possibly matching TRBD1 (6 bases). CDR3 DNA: TGTGCCAGCAGCCGGTCGGTCGGGACACCAGCTTTCTTT. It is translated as CASSRSVGTPAFF.